The clone carrying this TCR beta chain turned up a few times. The CDR3 loop spans 16 amino acids. The entry originates in a study of beta chain features in type 1 diabetes. Study-wide background: Across the samples, 90 million to 120 million sorted cells were examined in total.

Expressed TCRB transcripts were sequenced because the entire RNA isolate underwent reverse transcription. The assay was immunoSEQ multiplex PCR, and TCRdb's table has in-frame clones only and misses some. The table records some 900,000 clones, roughly 15% of them present only once. The rearrangement uses TRBV21-1 and TRBJ2-7. TRBV21-1 is a recognized pseudogene. The sequencing input was naive CD4+ T cells from blood. The clonotype comes from a woman between 18 and 30 years old in good health. The CDR3 DNA reads as TGTGCCAGCAGCAAAGGCTTAGAACTCAGCTCCTACGAGCAGTACTTC. Encoded protein: CASSKGLELSSYEQYF.